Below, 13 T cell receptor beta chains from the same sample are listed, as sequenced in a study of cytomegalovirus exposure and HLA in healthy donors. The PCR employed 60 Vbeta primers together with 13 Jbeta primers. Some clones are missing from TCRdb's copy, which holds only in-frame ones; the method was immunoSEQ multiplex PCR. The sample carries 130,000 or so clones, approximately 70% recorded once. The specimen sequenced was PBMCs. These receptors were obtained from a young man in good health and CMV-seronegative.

The CDR3, as DNA: TGTGCCAGCAGCCAAGCCCGCCTAGCGGGAGGGCATCGATTCTACAATGAGCAGTTCTTC. This encodes CASSQARLAGGHRFYNEQFF. The rearrangement joins TRBV14 to TRBJ2-1; 12 bases fit TRBD2. Germline V lookup: CDR1 SGHDN, CDR2 FVKESK. The CDR3 sequence is 20 residues long. V lost 1 base, J lost 3 bases, and 13 bases stayed unmatched.

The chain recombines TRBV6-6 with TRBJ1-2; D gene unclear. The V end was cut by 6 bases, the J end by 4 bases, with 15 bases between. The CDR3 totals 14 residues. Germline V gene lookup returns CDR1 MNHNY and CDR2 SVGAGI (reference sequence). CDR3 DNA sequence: TGTGCCAGCAGACTTGGAGGTGGCAGCTATGGCTACACCTTC. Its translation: CASRLGGGSYGYTF.

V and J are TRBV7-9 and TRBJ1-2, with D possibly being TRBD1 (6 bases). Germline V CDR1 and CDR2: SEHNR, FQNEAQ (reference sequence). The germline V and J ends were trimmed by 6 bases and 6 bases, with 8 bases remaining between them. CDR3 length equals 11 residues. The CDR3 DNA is TGTGCCAGCAGACAGGGTAATGGCTACACCTTC. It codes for CASRQGNGYTF.

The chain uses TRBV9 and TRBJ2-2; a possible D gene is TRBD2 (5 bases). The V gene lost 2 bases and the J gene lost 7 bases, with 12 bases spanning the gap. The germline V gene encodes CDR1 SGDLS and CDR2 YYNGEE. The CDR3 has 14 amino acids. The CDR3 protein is CASSVKVAGGELFF. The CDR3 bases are TGTGCCAGCAGCGTCAAGGTGGCGGGCGGGGAGCTGTTTTTT.

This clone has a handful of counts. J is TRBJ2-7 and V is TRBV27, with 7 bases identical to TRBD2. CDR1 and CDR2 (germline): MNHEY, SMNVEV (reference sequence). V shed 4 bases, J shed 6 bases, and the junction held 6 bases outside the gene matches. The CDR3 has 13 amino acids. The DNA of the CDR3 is TGTGCCAGCAGTTACGGGGGGAGGTTCGAGCAGTACTTC. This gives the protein CASSYGGRFEQYF.

CDR3 coding DNA: TGTGCCAGCAGCTTAGTCGGGGGTCCGGGCAATGAGCAGTTCTTC. Protein product: CASSLVGGPGNEQFF. The chain joins TRBV7-6 to TRBJ2-1; weak D call: TRBD2 (6 bases). The CDR3 is 15 amino acids. V gave up 1 base and J gave up 6 bases, with 13 bases separating them. Germline lookup yields CDR1 SGHVS and CDR2 FNYEAQ.

The CDR3 protein is CASSQAGGGNTIYF. The CDR3 DNA reads as TGTGCCAGCAGCCAAGCGGGAGGAGGAAACACCATATATTTT. This chain connects TRBV4-2 to TRBJ1-3; D ambiguous. Trimming removed 1 base from V and 4 bases from J, with 8 bases in between. Per the germline V gene, CDR1 is LGHNA and CDR2 is YNFKEQ. CDR3 length: 14 residues.

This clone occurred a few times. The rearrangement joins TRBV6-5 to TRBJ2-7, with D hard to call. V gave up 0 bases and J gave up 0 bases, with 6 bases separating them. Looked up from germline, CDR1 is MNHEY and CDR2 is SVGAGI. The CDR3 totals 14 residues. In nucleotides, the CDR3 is TGTGCCAGCAGTTACTCCTTCAGCTCCTACGAGCAGTACTTC. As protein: CASSYSFSSYEQYF.

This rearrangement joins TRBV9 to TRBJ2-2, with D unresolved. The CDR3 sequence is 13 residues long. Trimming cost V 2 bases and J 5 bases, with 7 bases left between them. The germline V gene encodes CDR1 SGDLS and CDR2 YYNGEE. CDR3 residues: CASSVVLTGELFF. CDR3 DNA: TGTGCCAGCAGCGTTGTATTGACCGGGGAGCTGTTTTTT.

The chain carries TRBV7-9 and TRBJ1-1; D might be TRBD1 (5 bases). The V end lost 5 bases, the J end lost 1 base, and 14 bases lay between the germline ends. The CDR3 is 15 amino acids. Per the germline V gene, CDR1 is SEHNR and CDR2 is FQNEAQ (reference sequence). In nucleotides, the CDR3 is TGTGCCAGCAGCCTCCTGATGGGGCGGAACACTGAAGCTTTCTTT. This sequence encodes CASSLLMGRNTEAFF.

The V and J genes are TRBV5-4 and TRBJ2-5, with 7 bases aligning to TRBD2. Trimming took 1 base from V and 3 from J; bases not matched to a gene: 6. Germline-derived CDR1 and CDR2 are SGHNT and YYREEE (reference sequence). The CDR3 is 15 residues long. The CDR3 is CASSLSAGLEETQYF. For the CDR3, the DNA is TGTGCCAGCAGCTTGTCAGCGGGATTAGAAGAGACCCAGTACTTC.

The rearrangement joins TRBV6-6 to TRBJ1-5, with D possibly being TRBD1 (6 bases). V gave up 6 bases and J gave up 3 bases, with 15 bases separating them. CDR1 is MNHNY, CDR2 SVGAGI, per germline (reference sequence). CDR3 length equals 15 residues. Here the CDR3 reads CASRVLDRFNQPQHF. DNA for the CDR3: TGTGCCAGCAGGGTCCTTGACAGGTTCAATCAGCCCCAGCATTTT.

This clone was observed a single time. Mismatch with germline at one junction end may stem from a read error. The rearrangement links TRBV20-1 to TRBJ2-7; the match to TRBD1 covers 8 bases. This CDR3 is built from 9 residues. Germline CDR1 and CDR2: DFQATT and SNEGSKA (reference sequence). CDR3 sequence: CSATRTGSF. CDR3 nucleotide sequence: TGCAGTGCCACGCGGACAGGGAGCTTC.